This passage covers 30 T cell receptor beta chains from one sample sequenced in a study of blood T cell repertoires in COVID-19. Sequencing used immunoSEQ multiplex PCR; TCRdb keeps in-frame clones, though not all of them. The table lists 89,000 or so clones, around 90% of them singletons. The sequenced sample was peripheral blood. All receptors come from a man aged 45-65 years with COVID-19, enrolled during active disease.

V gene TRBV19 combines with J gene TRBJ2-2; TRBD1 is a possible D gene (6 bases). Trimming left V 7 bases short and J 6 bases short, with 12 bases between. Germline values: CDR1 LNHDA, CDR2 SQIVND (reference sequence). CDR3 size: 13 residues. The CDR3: CASTDSYAGELFF. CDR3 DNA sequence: TGTGCCAGTACGGACAGCTACGCCGGGGAGCTGTTTTTT.

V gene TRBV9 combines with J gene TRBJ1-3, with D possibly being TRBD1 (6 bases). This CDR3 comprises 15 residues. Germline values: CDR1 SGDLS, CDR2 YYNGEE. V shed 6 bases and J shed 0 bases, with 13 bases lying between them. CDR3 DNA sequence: TGTGCCAGCAATTCGGGACACGGCTCTGGAAACACCATATATTTT. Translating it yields CASNSGHGSGNTIYF. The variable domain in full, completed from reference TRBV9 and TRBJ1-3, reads DSGVTQTPKHLITATGQRVTLRCSPRSGDLSVYWYQQSLDQGLQFLIQYYNGEERAKGNILERFSAQQFPDLHSELNLSSLELGDSALYFCASNSGHGSGNTIYFGEGSWLTVV.

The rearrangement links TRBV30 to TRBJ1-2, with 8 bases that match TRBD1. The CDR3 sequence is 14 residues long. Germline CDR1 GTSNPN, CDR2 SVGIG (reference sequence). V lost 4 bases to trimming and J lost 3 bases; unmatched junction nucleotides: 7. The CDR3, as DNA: TGTGCCTGGACCGCATCCAGGGGGCACTATGGCTACACCTTC. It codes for CAWTASRGHYGYTF. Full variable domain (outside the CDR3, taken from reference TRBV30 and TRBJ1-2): SQTIHQWPATLVQPVGSPLSLECTVEGTSNPNLYWYRQAAGRGLQLLFYSVGIGQISSEVPQNLSASRPQDRQFILSSKKLLLSDSGFYLCAWTASRGHYGYTFGSGTRLTVV.

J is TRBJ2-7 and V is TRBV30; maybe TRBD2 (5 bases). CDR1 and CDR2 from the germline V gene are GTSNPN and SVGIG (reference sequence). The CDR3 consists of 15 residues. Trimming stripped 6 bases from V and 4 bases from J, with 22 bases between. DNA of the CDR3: TGTGCCTGTCACGCCCGGGATTCTCAGAGATACGAGCAGTACTTC. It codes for CACHARDSQRYEQYF. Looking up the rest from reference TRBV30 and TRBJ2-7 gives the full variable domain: SQTIHQWPATLVQPVGSPLSLECTVEGTSNPNLYWYRQAAGRGLQLLFYSVGIGQISSEVPQNLSASRPQDRQFILSSKKLLLSDSGFYLCACHARDSQRYEQYFGPGTRLTVT.

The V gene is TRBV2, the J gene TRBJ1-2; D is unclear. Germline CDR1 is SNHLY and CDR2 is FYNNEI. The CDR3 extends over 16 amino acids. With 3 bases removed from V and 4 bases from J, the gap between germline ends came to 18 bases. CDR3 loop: CASSDASSDGSYGYTF. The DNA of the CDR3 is TGTGCCAGCAGTGATGCTAGCAGCGATGGGAGCTATGGCTACACCTTC.

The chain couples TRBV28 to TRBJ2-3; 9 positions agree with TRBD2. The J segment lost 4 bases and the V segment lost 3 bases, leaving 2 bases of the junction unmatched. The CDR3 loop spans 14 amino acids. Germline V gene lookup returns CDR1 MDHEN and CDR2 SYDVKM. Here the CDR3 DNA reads TGTGCCAGCAGTTTGGAGCGGGGGGCAGATACGCAGTATTTT. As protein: CASSLERGADTQYF.

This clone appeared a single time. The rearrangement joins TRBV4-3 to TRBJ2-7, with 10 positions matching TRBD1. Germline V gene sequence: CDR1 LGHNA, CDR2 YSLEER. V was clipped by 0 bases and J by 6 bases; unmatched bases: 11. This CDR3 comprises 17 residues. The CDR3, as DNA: TGCGCCAGCAGCCAAGATCTGATTATAGGGACAGGGGCCGAGCAGTACTTC. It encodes CASSQDLIIGTGAEQYF.

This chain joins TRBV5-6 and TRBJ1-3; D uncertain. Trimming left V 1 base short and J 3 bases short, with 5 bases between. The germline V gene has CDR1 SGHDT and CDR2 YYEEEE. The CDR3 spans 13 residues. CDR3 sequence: CASSLSGGNTIYF. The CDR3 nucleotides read TGTGCCAGCAGCTTGTCAGGTGGAAACACCATATATTTT. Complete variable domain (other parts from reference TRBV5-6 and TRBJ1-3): DAGVTQSPTHLIKTRGQQVTLRCSPKSGHDTVSWYQQALGQGPQFIFQYYEEEERQRGNFPDRFSGHQFPNYSSELNVNALLLGDSALYLCASSLSGGNTIYFGEGSWLTVV.

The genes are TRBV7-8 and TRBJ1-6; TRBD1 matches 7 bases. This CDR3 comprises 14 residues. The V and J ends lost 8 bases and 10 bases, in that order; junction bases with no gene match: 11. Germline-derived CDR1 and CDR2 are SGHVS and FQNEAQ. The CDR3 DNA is TGTGCCAGCCGGAATCAGGGGGATCGATCACCCCTCCACTTT. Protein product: CASRNQGDRSPLHF.

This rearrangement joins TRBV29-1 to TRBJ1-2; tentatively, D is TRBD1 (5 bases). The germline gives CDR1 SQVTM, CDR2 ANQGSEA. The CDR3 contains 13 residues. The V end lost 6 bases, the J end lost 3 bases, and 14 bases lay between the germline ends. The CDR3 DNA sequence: TGCAGCGTGGGGGGGGTCGGCGACTATGGCTACACCTTC. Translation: CSVGGVGDYGYTF.

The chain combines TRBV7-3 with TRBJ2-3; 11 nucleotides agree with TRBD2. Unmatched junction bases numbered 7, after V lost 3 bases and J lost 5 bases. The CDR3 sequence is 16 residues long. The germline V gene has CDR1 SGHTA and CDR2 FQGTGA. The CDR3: CASSFGLAGGGDTQYF. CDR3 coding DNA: TGTGCCAGCAGCTTTGGGCTAGCGGGGGGCGGAGATACGCAGTATTTT.

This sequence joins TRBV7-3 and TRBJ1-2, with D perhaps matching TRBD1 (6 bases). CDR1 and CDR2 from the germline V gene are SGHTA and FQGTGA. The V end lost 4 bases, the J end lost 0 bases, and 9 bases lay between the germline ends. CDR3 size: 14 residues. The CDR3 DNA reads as TGTGCCAGCAGCTCCGGGACACCTAACTATGGCTACACCTTC. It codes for CASSSGTPNYGYTF.

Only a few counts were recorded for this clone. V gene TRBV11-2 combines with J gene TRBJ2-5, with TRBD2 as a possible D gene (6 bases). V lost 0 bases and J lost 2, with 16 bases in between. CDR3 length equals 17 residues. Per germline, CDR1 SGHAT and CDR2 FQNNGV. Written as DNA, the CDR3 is TGTGCCAGCAGCTTAGAACAGCCCCTAGCGAGTCAAGAGACCCAGTACTTC. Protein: CASSLEQPLASQETQYF.

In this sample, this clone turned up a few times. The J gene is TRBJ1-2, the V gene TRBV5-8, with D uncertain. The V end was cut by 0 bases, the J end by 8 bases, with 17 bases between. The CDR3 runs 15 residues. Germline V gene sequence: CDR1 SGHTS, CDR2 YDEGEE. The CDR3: CASSLDVRHPTGYTF. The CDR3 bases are TGTGCCAGCAGCTTGGACGTCAGACACCCTACCGGCTACACCTTC.

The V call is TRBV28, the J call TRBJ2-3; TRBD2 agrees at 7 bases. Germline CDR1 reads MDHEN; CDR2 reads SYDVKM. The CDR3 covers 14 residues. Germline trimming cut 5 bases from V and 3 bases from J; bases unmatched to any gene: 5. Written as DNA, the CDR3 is TGTGCCAGCAGTGTCCCTAGCGGAACAGATACGCAGTATTTT. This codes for CASSVPSGTDTQYF.

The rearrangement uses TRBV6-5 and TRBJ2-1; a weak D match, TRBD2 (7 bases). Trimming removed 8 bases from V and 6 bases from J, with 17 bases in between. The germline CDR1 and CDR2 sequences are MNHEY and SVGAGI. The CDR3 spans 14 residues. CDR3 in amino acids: CASQRWGGPNEQFF. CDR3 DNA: TGTGCCAGCCAGAGGTGGGGGGGCCCCAATGAGCAGTTCTTC.

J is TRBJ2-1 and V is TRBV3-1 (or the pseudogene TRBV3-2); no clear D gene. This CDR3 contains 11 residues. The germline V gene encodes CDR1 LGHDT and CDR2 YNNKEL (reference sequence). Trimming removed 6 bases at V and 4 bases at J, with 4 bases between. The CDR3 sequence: CASRLYNEQFF. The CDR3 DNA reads TGTGCCAGCAGGTTATACAATGAGCAGTTCTTC.

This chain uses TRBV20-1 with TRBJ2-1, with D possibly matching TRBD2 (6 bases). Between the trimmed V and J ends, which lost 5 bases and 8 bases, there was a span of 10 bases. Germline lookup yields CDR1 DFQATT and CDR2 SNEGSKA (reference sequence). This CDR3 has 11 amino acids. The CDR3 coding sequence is TGCAGTGCTCTGTGGGGGGATGAGCAGTTCTTC. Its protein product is CSALWGDEQFF.

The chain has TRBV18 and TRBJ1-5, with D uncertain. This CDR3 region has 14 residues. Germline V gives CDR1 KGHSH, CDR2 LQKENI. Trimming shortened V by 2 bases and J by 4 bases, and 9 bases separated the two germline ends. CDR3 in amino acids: CASSPFGQNQPQHF. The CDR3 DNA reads TGTGCCAGCTCACCATTTGGGCAGAATCAGCCCCAGCATTTT.

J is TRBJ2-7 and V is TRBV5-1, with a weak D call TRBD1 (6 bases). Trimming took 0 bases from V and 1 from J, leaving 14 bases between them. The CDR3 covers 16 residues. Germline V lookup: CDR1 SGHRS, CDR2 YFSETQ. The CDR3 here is CASSLGDIRTSYEQYF. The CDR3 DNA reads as TGCGCCAGCAGCTTGGGGGACATACGGACTTCCTACGAGCAGTACTTC.

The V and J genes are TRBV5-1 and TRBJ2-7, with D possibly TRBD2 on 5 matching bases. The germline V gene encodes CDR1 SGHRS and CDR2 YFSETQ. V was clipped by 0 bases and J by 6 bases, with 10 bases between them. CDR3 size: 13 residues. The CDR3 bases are TGCGCCAGCAGCTTGGTAGGGAGCGGCGAGCAGTACTTC. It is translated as CASSLVGSGEQYF.

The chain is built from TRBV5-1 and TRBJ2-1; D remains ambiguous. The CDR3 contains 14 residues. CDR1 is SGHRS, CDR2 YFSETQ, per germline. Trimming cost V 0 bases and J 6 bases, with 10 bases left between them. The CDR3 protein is CASSLALGINEQFF. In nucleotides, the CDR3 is TGCGCCAGCAGCTTGGCCCTAGGAATCAATGAGCAGTTCTTC.

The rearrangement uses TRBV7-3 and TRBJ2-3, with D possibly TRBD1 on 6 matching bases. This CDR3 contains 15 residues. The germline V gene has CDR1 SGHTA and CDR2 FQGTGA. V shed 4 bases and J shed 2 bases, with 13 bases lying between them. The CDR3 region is CASSSGQLLTDTQYF. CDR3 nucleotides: TGTGCCAGCAGCTCTGGACAGCTACTCACAGATACGCAGTATTTT.

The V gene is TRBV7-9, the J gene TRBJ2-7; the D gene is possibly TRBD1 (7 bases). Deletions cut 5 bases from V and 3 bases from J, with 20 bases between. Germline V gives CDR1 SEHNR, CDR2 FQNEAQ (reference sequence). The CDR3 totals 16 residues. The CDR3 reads CASSPWTGGTHYEQYF. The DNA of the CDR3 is TGTGCCAGCAGCCCTTGGACAGGAGGGACTCACTACGAGCAGTACTTC.

Written as DNA, the CDR3 is TGTGCCAGCAGCCCAGGACAGACTTGGGTTGAAGCTTTCTTT. Translated, it gives CASSPGQTWVEAFF. This chain uses TRBV7-9 with TRBJ1-1; TRBD1 is a possible D gene (6 bases). Germline CDR1 and CDR2: SEHNR and FQNEAQ (reference sequence). This CDR3 has 14 residues. V dropped 5 bases and J dropped 7 bases, with 17 bases sitting between them.

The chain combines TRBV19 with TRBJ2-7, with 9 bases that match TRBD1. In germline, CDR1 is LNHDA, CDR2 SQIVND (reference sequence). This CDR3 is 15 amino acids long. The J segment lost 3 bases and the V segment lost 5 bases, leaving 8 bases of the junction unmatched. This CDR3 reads CASSAGTGLFYEQYF. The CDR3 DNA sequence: TGTGCCAGTAGTGCCGGGACAGGGTTGTTCTACGAGCAGTACTTC.

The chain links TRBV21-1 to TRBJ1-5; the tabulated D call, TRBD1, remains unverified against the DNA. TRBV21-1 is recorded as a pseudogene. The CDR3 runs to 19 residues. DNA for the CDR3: TGTGCCAGCAGCAATTATGCGACAGGGGTAAAATGGAGCAATCAGCCCCAGCATTTT. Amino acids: CASSNYATGVKWSNQPQHF.

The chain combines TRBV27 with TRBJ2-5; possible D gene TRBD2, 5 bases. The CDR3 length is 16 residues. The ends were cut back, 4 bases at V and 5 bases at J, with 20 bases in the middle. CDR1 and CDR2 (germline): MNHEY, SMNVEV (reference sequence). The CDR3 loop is CASSSPLTRPGETQYF. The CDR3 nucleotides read TGTGCCAGCAGTTCCCCCCTAACGAGACCGGGGGAGACCCAGTACTTC.

The CDR3 DNA follows: TGTGCCAGCAGCTCCGAAACGATACTAGTTACGAAGCGAGAGACCCAGTACTTC. This gives the protein CASSSETILVTKRETQYF. The chain combines TRBV7-2 with TRBJ2-5; a possible D gene is TRBD2 (5 bases). V gave up 4 bases and J gave up 4 bases, with 25 bases separating them. The CDR3 spans 18 residues. Germline V CDR1 and CDR2: SGHTA, FQGNSA.

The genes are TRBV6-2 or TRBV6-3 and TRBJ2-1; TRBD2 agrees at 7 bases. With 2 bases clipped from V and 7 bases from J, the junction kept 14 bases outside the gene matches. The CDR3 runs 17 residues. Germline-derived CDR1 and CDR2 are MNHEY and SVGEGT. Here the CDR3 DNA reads TGTGCCAGCAGTTACCCCTGGCGGGGGAAGGTGAGGAATGAGCAGTTCTTC. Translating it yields CASSYPWRGKVRNEQFF.